The present TCR beta chain was sequenced within a study of T cell responses to AZD1222 COVID-19 vaccine. Sequenced by immunoSEQ multiplex PCR; TCRdb stores in-frame clones only, minus some. The sample lists approximately 68,000 clones, approximately 90% seen once, with more than 4% in the top ten. On this clone: Its cognate antigen is unknown.

Regarding the study as a whole: Just 6 or 7 people given AZD1222 tested seropositive at baseline. Most donors were white British and more were female, and clonal diversity was possibly underestimated. Spike-spanning, vaccine-associated CD4 TCRs were dominant at 160-218 and 743-854. Following two doses of AZD1222, Spike-specific TCR breadth and depth rose.

The CDR3 sequence is 14 residues long. Per the germline V gene, CDR1 is MNHEY and CDR2 is SMNVEV (reference sequence). The V end lost 6 bases, the J end lost 7 bases, and 16 bases lay between the germline ends. The chain recombines TRBV27 with TRBJ1-5; D may be TRBD1 (5 bases). The TCR comes from an adult who received the MenACWY meningococcal vaccine as a control. Sequencing was performed on peripheral blood, taken 28 days after the second dose of the MenACWY control vaccine. The CDR3 region is CASRLRGQNQPQHF. In nucleotides, the CDR3 is TGTGCCAGCAGACTAAGGGGCCAAAACCAGCCCCAGCATTTT.